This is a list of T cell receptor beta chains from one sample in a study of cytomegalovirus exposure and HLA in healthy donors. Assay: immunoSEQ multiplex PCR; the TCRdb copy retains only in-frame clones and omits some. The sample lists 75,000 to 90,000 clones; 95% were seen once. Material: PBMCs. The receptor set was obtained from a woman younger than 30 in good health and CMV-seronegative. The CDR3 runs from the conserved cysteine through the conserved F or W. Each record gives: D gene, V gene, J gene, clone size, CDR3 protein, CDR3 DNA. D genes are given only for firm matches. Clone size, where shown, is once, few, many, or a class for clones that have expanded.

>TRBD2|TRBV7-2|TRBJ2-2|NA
CASSLNSGGTGELFF
TGTGCCAGCAGCTTAAATAGCGGGGGGACCGGGGAGCTGTTTTTT
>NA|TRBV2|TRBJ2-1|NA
CASGVGGPNEQFF
TGTGCCAGCGGGGTGGGGGGGCCGAATGAGCAGTTCTTC
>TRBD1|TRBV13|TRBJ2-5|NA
CASSLRGQETQYF
TGTGCCAGCAGCCTCAGGGGGCAAGAGACCCAGTACTTC
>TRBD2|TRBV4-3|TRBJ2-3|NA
CASSRGAAGGADTQYF
TGCGCCAGCAGCCGCGGGGCGGCGGGGGGCGCAGATACGCAGTATTTT
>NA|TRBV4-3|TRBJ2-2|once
CASSQAPSAGELFF
TGCGCCAGCAGCCAAGCCCCTAGCGCCGGGGAGCTGTTTTTT
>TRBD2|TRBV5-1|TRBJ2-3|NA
CASKTEREMTDTQYF
TGCGCCAGCAAAACCGAGCGGGAGATGACAGATACGCAGTATTTT
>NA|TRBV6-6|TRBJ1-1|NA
CASRMDSLNTEAFF
TGTGCCAGCAGGATGGACAGTTTGAACACTGAAGCTTTCTTT
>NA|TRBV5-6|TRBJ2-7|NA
CASSLVTGDEQYF
TGTGCCAGCAGCTTGGTGACGGGGGACGAGCAGTACTTC
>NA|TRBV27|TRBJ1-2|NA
CASSLSISPNYGYTF
TGTGCCAGCAGTTTATCGATCAGTCCTAACTATGGCTACACCTTC
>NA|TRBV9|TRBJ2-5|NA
CASSAGGSSSETQYF
TGTGCCAGCAGCGCTGGGGGCAGTTCATCAGAGACCCAGTACTTC
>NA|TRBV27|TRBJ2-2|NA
CASSLYSTGELFF
TGTGCCAGCAGTTTATACTCTACCGGGGAGCTGTTTTTT
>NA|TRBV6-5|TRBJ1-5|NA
CASSLGAHQPQHF
TGTGCCAGCAGTTTAGGGGCGCATCAGCCCCAGCATTTT
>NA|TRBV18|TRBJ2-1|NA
CASSPRDNYNEQFF
TGTGCCAGCTCACCACGGGACAACTACAATGAGCAGTTCTTC
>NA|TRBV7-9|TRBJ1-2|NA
CASSLALAANYGYTF
TGTGCCAGCAGCTTAGCGCTGGCAGCTAACTATGGCTACACCTTC
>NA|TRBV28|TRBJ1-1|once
CASSLVVGSGDTEAFF
TGTGCCAGCAGTTTAGTCGTAGGGTCCGGGGACACTGAAGCTTTCTTT
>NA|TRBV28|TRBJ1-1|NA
CASSSSTALNTEAFF
TGTGCCAGCAGTTCCTCGACAGCCCTGAACACTGAAGCTTTCTTT
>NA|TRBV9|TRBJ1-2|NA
CASSVGARGNHGYTF
TGTGCCAGCAGCGTAGGTGCCAGGGGAAATCATGGCTACACCTTC
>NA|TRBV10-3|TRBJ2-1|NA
CAMTGTLGQGQFF
TGTGCCATGACCGGGACTTTGGGTCAGGGGCAGTTCTTC
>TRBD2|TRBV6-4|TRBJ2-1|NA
CASSDGVAGVTINEQFF
TGTGCCAGCAGTGACGGGGTAGCGGGGGTTACGATCAATGAGCAGTTCTTC
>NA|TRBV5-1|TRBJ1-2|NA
CASSLAAEWEKGYTF
TGCGCCAGCAGCTTGGCGGCCGAATGGGAGAAAGGCTACACCTTC
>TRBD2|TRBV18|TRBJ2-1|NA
CASSPPRLASYNEQFF
TGTGCCAGCTCACCACCACGACTAGCGTCCTACAATGAGCAGTTCTTC
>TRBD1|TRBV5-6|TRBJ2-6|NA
CASSNRGQAGANVLTF
TGTGCCAGCTCTAACCGAGGACAGGCTGGGGCCAACGTCCTGACTTTC
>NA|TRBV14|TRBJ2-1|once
CASSLMGASEQFF
TGTGCCAGCAGCCTAATGGGGGCTAGTGAGCAGTTCTTC
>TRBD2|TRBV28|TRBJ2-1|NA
CASSLIASGTSYNEQFF
TGTGCCAGCAGTTTAATAGCTAGCGGGACTTCCTACAATGAGCAGTTCTTC
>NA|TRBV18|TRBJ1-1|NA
CASSPSHRNTEAFF
TGTGCCAGCTCACCCAGTCACAGGAACACTGAAGCTTTCTTT
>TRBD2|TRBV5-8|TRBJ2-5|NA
CASSPGKLAVQETQYF
TGTGCCAGCAGCCCCGGGAAACTAGCGGTCCAAGAGACCCAGTACTTC
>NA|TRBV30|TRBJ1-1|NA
CAWSPFNTEAFF
TGTGCCTGGAGTCCATTTAACACTGAAGCTTTCTTT
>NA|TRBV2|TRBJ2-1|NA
CASSRVGSYNEQFF
TGTGCCAGCAGCCGGGTTGGCTCCTACAATGAGCAGTTCTTC
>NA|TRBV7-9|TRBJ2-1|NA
CASSPHLGQYNEQFF
TGTGCCAGCAGCCCCCATCTTGGGCAGTACAATGAGCAGTTCTTC
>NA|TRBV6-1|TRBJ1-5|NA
CASSEAIGGGYNQPQHF
TGTGCCAGCAGTGAAGCCATTGGCGGGGGCTACAATCAGCCCCAGCATTTT
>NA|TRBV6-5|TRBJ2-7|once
CASSYSQGTYEQYF
TGTGCCAGCAGTTACTCTCAGGGGACCTACGAGCAGTACTTC
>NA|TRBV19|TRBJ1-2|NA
CASSIATGHFYGYTF
TGTGCCAGTAGTATAGCTACGGGACACTTCTATGGCTACACCTTC
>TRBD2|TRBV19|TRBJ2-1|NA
CASSIGLAGNEQFF
TGTGCCAGTAGTATAGGACTAGCGGGAAATGAGCAGTTCTTC
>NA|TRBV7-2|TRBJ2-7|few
CASSLVPSGATYEQYF
TGTGCCAGCAGCTTAGTCCCTTCGGGAGCCACCTACGAGCAGTACTTC
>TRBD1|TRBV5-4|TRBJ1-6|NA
CASSLGAGTVNSPLHF
TGTGCCAGCAGCCTGGGGGCCGGGACAGTTAATTCACCCCTCCACTTT
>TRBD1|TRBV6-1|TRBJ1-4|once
CASSDRQGLTNEKLFF
TGTGCCAGCAGTGACCGACAGGGGTTAACTAATGAAAAACTGTTTTTT
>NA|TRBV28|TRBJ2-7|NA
CASSLKEYEQYF
TGTGCCAGCAGTTTGAAGGAGTACGAGCAGTACTTC
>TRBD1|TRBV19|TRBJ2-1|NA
CASSIGDRGFFEQFF
TGTGCCAGTAGTATAGGGGACAGGGGGTTTTTTGAGCAGTTCTTC
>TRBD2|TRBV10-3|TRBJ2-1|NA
CAISESILAGPLRAYNEQFF
TGTGCCATCAGTGAGTCGATCCTAGCGGGTCCTCTAAGGGCCTACAATGAGCAGTTCTTC
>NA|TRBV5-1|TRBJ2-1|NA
CASSLGTGSSYNEQFF
TGCGCCAGCAGCTTGGGGACGGGGAGCTCCTACAATGAGCAGTTCTTC
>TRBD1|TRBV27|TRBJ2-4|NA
CASSQGALAKNIQYF
TGTGCCAGCAGTCAGGGGGCCCTAGCCAAAAACATTCAGTACTTC
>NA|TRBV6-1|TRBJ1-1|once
CASSAGVTEAFF
TGTGCCAGCAGTGCAGGGGTCACTGAAGCTTTCTTT
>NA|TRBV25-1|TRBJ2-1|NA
CASSEGTEQFF
TGTGCCAGCAGCGAAGGGACAGAGCAGTTCTTC
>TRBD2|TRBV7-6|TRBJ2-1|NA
CASSPSGGGYNEQFF
TGTGCCAGCAGCCCGAGCGGGGGCGGGTACAATGAGCAGTTCTTC
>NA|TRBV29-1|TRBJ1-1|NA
CSVGRGTEAFF
TGCAGCGTTGGGAGGGGCACTGAAGCTTTCTTT
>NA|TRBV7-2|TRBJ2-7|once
CASSGDRPPYEQYF
TGTGCCAGCAGCGGTGACAGGCCTCCTTACGAGCAGTACTTC
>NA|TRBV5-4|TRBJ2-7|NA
CASSLGYRGYEQYF
TGTGCCAGCAGCTTGGGTTATCGGGGATACGAGCAGTACTTC
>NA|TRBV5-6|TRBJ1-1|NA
CASSFGEGGVNTEAFF
TGTGCCAGCAGCTTCGGGGAGGGGGGAGTGAACACTGAAGCTTTCTTT
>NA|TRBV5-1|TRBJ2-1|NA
CASSLTGSSYNEQFF
TGCGCCAGCAGCTTGACAGGGAGCTCCTACAATGAGCAGTTCTTC
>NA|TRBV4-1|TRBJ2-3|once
CASSQAQGGMADTQYF
TGCGCCAGCAGCCAAGCCCAGGGAGGTATGGCAGATACGCAGTATTTT
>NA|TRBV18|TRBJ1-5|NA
CASSPAAGGGNQPQHF
TGTGCCAGCTCACCGGCGGCGGGGGGGGGCAATCAGCCCCAGCATTTT
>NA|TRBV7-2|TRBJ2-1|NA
CASTLSGSSYNEQFF
TGTGCCAGCACCCTAAGCGGAAGCTCCTACAATGAGCAGTTCTTC